This TCR beta chain was retrieved from a study of Graves' ophthalmopathy and Graves' hyperthyroidism. RNA transcripts served as template for amplifying TCR beta CDR3 sequences. RT-PCR in the first round used HTBI primers; a second-round multiplex PCR followed. TCRdb processed the multiplex PCR reads anew with MiXCR; each CDR3 protein has one entry. Counted here are about 400,000 distinct CDR3 sequences, approximately 20% occurring once; the ten biggest clones make up around 1.6%. Regarding this clonotype: Germline and junction disagree at one end, which may indicate a read error.

This CDR3 contains 10 residues. In germline, CDR1 is MNHNS, CDR2 SASEGT. This TCR came from a woman between 18 and 30 years old with Graves' ophthalmopathy. Sequenced material: peripheral blood. The chain links TRBV6-1 to TRBJ2-7; TRBD1 matches at 7 bases. The CDR3 coding sequence is TGTGCCAGCAGTGATTGGGACAGCAGCTTC. It translates to CASSDWDSSF.